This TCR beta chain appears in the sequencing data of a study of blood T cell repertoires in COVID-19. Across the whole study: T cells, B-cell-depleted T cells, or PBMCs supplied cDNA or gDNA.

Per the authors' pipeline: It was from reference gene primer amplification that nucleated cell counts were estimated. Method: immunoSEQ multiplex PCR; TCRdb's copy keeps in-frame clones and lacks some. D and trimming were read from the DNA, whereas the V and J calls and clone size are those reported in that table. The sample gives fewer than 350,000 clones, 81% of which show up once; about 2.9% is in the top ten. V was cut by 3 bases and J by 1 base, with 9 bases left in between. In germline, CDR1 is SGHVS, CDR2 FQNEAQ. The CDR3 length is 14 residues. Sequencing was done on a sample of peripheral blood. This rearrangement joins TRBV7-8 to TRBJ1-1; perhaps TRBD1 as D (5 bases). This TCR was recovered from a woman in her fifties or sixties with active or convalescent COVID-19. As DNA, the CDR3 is TGTGCCAGCAGCTTGGCAGGGCCGAACACTGAAGCTTTCTTT. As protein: CASSLAGPNTEAFF.